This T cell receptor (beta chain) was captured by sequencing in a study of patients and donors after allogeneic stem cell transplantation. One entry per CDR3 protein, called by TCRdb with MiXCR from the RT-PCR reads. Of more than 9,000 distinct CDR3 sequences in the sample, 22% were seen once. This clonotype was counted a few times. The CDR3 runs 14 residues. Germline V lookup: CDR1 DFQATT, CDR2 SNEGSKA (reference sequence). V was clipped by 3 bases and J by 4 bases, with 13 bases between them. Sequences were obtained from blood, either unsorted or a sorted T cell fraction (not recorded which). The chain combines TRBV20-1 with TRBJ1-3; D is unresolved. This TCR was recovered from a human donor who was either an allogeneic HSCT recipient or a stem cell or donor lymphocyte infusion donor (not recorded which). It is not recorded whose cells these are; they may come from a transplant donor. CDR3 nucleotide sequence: TGCAGTGCTAGTTATTCCGTGGCGGGAAACACCATATATTTT. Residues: CSASYSVAGNTIYF.